This T cell receptor (beta chain) is drawn from a study of prognosis after radiotherapy for stage I lung cancer. Overall study results and limits: After stereotactic body radiation therapy, patients with later distant metastases showed lower Shannon entropy.

This CDR3 is built from 15 residues. Between the trimmed V and J ends, which lost 4 bases and 0 bases, there was a span of 11 bases. The V gene's germline CDR1 is SGHRS and CDR2 YFSETQ. Genomic DNA was the source, and TCR beta CDR3 was amplified from it by two-round multiplex PCR. During first-round PCR, primers specific to each TRBV and TRBJ gene were used. TCRdb re-called the multiplex PCR reads with MiXCR, one entry per CDR3 protein. The repertoire consists of about 31,000 distinct CDR3 sequences, with roughly two fifths occurring once and the leading ten covering just over 15%. This clonotype was picked up many times. The antigen remains unidentified.

This rearrangement joins TRBV5-1 to TRBJ1-5, with a tentative D call TRBD1 (6 bases). This receptor was obtained from a donor at least 50 years old with non-small cell lung cancer. The source was PBMCs, collected before or after stereotactic body radiation therapy (not recorded which). CDR3 sequence (DNA): TGCGCCAGCAGCGTAACAGGGATTAGCAATCAGCCCCAGCATTTT. Its translation: CASSVTGISNQPQHF.